These 12 T cell receptor beta chains share one sample of origin, sequenced in a study of T cell responses to AZD1222 COVID-19 vaccine. The data were produced by immunoSEQ multiplex PCR, yet TCRdb's version contains in-frame clones alone and is incomplete. The sample contains around 130,000 clones, about 88% of which appear only once. Sample: peripheral blood, taken 28 days after the second AZD1222 dose. The receptors derive from an adult who received the AZD1222 COVID-19 vaccine.

This rearrangement joins TRBV9 to TRBJ2-3; D is unclear. Trimming stripped 0 bases from V and 0 bases from J, with 5 bases between. Germline CDR1 and CDR2: SGDLS and YYNGEE. The CDR3 runs to 14 residues. The CDR3 DNA follows: TGTGCCAGCAGCGTAGATCCTAGCACAGATACGCAGTATTTT. Its protein is CASSVDPSTDTQYF.

This chain uses TRBV4-3 with TRBJ2-2; D possibly corresponds to TRBD1 (5 bases). Trimming left V 0 bases short and J 6 bases short, with 11 bases between. The CDR3 is 15 amino acids. Germline V gene data show CDR1 as LGHNA and CDR2 as YSLEER. The CDR3 loop is CASSQETVLAGELFF. CDR3 nucleotide sequence: TGCGCCAGCAGCCAAGAGACAGTATTGGCCGGGGAGCTGTTTTTT.

The chain combines TRBV27 with TRBJ1-5; 9 bases match TRBD1. The J segment lost 2 bases and the V segment lost 2 bases, leaving 4 bases of the junction unmatched. The V gene's germline CDR1 is MNHEY and CDR2 SMNVEV (reference sequence). The CDR3 sequence is 16 residues long. CDR3 sequence (DNA): TGTGCCAGCAGTTTAGGGACAGGGTCGGGCAATCAGCCCCAGCATTTT. Translation: CASSLGTGSGNQPQHF.

By share, this clone ranks as medium-sized (0.01 to 0.1%). The V and J genes are TRBV28 and TRBJ2-3; D may be TRBD2 (7 bases). The length of the CDR3 is 14 residues. Trimming cost V 3 bases and J 6 bases, with 13 bases left between them. Germline assignment: CDR1 MDHEN and CDR2 SYDVKM. The CDR3 DNA follows: TGTGCCAGCAGTTTTCGGGGGGCGGGGGATACGCAGTATTTT. This encodes CASSFRGAGDTQYF.

The chain employs TRBV1 and TRBJ1-1; TRBD1 is the table's D call and was not checked against the DNA. TRBV1 is deemed a pseudogene. The CDR3 loop spans 16 amino acids. CDR3 protein: CTSSQERGQGKAEAFF. The CDR3 region has the DNA TGCACCAGCAGCCAAGAGAGGGGGCAGGGCAAGGCTGAAGCTTTCTTT.

The chain has TRBV9 and TRBJ1-1; TRBD1 aligns across 8 bases. The CDR3 has 14 amino acids. Per germline, CDR1 SGDLS and CDR2 YYNGEE. Unmatched junction bases numbered 9, after V lost 10 bases and J lost 1 base. Here the CDR3 reads CACSPGTGNTEAFF. The CDR3 nucleotides read TGTGCCTGCTCTCCTGGGACAGGGAACACTGAAGCTTTCTTT.

This clone appeared once. The V and J genes are TRBV7-2 and TRBJ1-2, with D maybe TRBD1 (5 bases). Trimming shortened V by 5 bases and J by 2 bases, and 15 bases separated the two germline ends. Germline V gene sequence: CDR1 SGHTA, CDR2 FQGNSA. The CDR3 runs 15 residues. CDR3 protein: CASSQTGTANYGYTF. In DNA, the CDR3 is TGTGCCAGCAGCCAAACCGGGACGGCCAACTATGGCTACACCTTC.

The V and J genes are TRBV19 and TRBJ1-4; D is undetermined. Per the germline V gene, CDR1 is LNHDA and CDR2 is SQIVND (reference sequence). V lost 3 bases and J 0 bases, leaving 5 bases between the germline ends. The CDR3 sequence is 14 residues long. The CDR3 region has the DNA TGTGCCAGTAGTATGATTGCAACTAATGAAAAACTGTTTTTT. Protein product: CASSMIATNEKLFF.

The chain links TRBV6-5 to TRBJ1-1; D remains unclear. The CDR3 length is 13 residues. V was shortened by 5 bases and J by 1 base, with 8 bases between the two germline ends. Germline V lookup: CDR1 MNHEY, CDR2 SVGAGI. The CDR3 sequence is CASSPERNTEAFF. Here the CDR3 DNA reads TGTGCCAGCAGTCCAGAACGGAACACTGAAGCTTTCTTT.

The chain couples TRBV6-5 to TRBJ1-4, with D possibly matching TRBD1 (5 bases). This CDR3 is 15 amino acids long. V lost 6 bases, J lost 0 bases, and 11 bases lay in between. CDR1 is MNHEY and CDR2 is SVGAGI in the germline V gene. This CDR3 reads CASSLLGATNEKLFF. The CDR3 DNA follows: TGTGCCAGCAGCCTTTTGGGGGCAACTAATGAAAAACTGTTTTTT.

The V call is TRBV5-1, the J call TRBJ1-1; perhaps TRBD1 as D (5 bases). CDR1 is SGHRS, CDR2 YFSETQ, per germline. Trimming stripped 2 bases from V and 1 base from J, with 9 bases between. The CDR3 is 14 amino acids. DNA for the CDR3: TGCGCCAGCAGCTTTCAGGGCTGGAACACTGAAGCTTTCTTT. Translation gives CASSFQGWNTEAFF.

This clone was found once. This chain joins TRBV6-5 and TRBJ1-4, with D maybe TRBD1 (5 bases). Per the germline V gene, CDR1 is MNHEY and CDR2 is SVGAGI. Trimming took 7 bases from V and 6 from J, leaving 18 bases between them. CDR3 length: 15 amino acids. CDR3 loop: CASTSRVGGDEKLFF. The CDR3 DNA sequence: TGTGCCAGCACCTCCCGGGTTGGGGGAGATGAAAAACTGTTTTTT.